These T cell receptor beta chains were read from a single sample in a study of cytomegalovirus exposure and HLA in healthy donors. Profiling relied on immunoSEQ multiplex PCR, and the TCRdb table lists in-frame clones only, not all of them. This sample carries about 200,000 clones, with 0.74% going to the ten biggest clones. The sequenced sample consisted of PBMCs. The receptors originated from a boy between 10 and 17 years old in good health and CMV-seronegative. Each CDR3 is given with its conserved first and last residue. D genes are given only for firm matches.

D gene,V gene,J gene,CDR3 protein,CDR3 DNA
TRBD2,TRBV9,TRBJ2-1,CASSGGGGDSYNEQFF,TGTGCCAGCAGCGGAGGCGGGGGGGACTCCTACAATGAGCAGTTCTTC
.,TRBV6-5,TRBJ2-3,CASSYEGGGADTQYF,TGTGCCAGCAGTTATGAGGGGGGAGGGGCAGATACGCAGTATTTT
.,TRBV12-2,TRBJ2-7,CASRLDWTGSSYEQYF,TGTGCAAGTCGCTTAGACTGGACAGGGAGCTCCTACGAGCAGTACTTC
.,TRBV20-1,TRBJ1-1,CSAKHTEAFF,TGCAGTGCTAAGCACACTGAAGCTTTCTTT
TRBD1,TRBV7-6,TRBJ2-1,CASSHEGTGRNNEQFF,TGTGCCAGCAGCCATGAGGGGACAGGGCGCAACAATGAGCAGTTCTTC
.,TRBV5-6,TRBJ2-3,CASMPVLWYGGTDTQYF,TGTGCCAGCATGCCCGTTTTGTGGTACGGGGGCACAGATACGCAGTATTTT
.,TRBV19,TRBJ2-7,CASSLLDSYEQYF,TGTGCCAGTAGTCTCCTCGACAGCTACGAGCAGTACTTC
.,TRBV13,TRBJ2-7,CASSLLGDKSYEQYF,TGTGCCAGCAGCTTATTGGGGGACAAATCCTACGAGCAGTACTTC
.,TRBV4-3,TRBJ2-1,CASSQDRGGFSSYNEQFF,TGCGCCAGCAGCCAAGATCGTGGCGGATTTAGCTCCTACAATGAGCAGTTCTTC
.,TRBV5-1,TRBJ2-5,CASSEEDQETQYF,TGCGCCAGCAGCGAGGAAGACCAAGAGACCCAGTACTTC
.,TRBV9,TRBJ1-1,CASSVGSSPRGPEAFF,TGTGCCAGCAGCGTAGGTTCCAGTCCCAGGGGACCTGAAGCTTTCTTT
TRBD1,TRBV30,TRBJ1-3,CAWTPGTGGISGNTIYF,TGTGCCTGGACGCCCGGGACAGGGGGCATTAGTGGAAACACCATATATTTT
TRBD1,TRBV6-5,TRBJ2-1,CASSYSTGEGYNEQFF,TGTGCCAGCAGTTACTCTACAGGGGAAGGGTACAATGAGCAGTTCTTC
.,TRBV5-4,TRBJ1-2,CASSKDSNYGYTF,TGTGCCAGCAGCAAGGACAGTAACTATGGCTACACCTTC
.,TRBV6-1,TRBJ2-1,CASSERESYNEQFF,TGTGCCAGCAGTGAAAGAGAGTCCTACAATGAGCAGTTCTTC
TRBD2,TRBV6-5,TRBJ2-5,CASSSLAGGETQYF,TGTGCCAGCAGTTCCCTAGCGGGGGGGGAGACCCAGTACTTC
TRBD1,TRBV27,TRBJ1-3,CASSLRPLRTGTGNTIYF,TGTGCCAGCAGTTTAAGGCCCCTTCGGACAGGGACTGGAAACACCATATATTTT
TRBD1,TRBV14,TRBJ1-4,CASSPHPGDRARLPWEKLFF,TGTGCCAGCAGCCCTCACCCCGGCGACAGGGCAAGACTGCCCTGGGAAAAACTGTTTTTT
.,TRBV6-1,TRBJ2-2,CASSEARYLDTGELFF,TGTGCCAGCAGTGAAGCTAGGTACCTAGACACCGGGGAGCTGTTTTTT
TRBD2,TRBV7-2,TRBJ2-3,CASSLLPSGPDTQYF,TGTGCCAGCAGCTTATTGCCTAGCGGGCCAGATACGCAGTATTTT
.,TRBV28,TRBJ1-5,CASSRPAAHSNQPQHF,TGTGCCAGCAGCCGTCCGGCGGCACATAGCAATCAGCCCCAGCATTTT
TRBD2,TRBV7-6,TRBJ2-5,CASSLEQAGGRSGTQYF,TGTGCCAGCAGCTTAGAACAAGCGGGGGGGAGGTCAGGGACCCAGTACTTC
TRBD2,TRBV5-4,TRBJ2-3,CASSFTGGGEHTQYF,TGTGCCAGCAGCTTTACCGGGGGGGGTGAACATACGCAGTATTTT
.,TRBV30,TRBJ2-7,CAWRGGPNEQYF,TGTGCCTGGAGGGGGGGACCCAACGAGCAGTACTTC
.,TRBV29-1,TRBJ2-3,CSVVWGSTDTQYF,TGCAGCGTTGTGTGGGGCAGCACAGATACGCAGTATTTT
.,TRBV2,TRBJ1-1,CASSEGTGTEAFF,TGTGCCAGCAGTGAAGGGACGGGAACTGAAGCTTTCTTT
.,TRBV6-6,TRBJ2-7,CASSEAYEQYF,TGTGCCAGCAGTGAGGCCTACGAGCAGTACTTC
TRBD1,TRBV9,TRBJ1-1,CASSVGQGWTEAFF,TGTGCCAGCAGCGTGGGACAGGGGTGGACTGAAGCTTTCTTT
TRBD2,TRBV6-6,TRBJ2-3,CASNPGLAGTIDTQYF,TGTGCCAGCAACCCCGGACTAGCGGGGACTATAGATACGCAGTATTTT
TRBD2,TRBV9,TRBJ2-1,CASSVDLRGVYNEQFF,TGTGCCAGCAGCGTAGATCTGCGGGGGGTCTACAATGAGCAGTTCTTC
.,TRBV6-5,TRBJ1-5,CASSRTRSNQPQHF,TGTGCCAGCAGTCGGACAAGAAGCAATCAGCCCCAGCATTTT
TRBD1,TRBV28,TRBJ1-5,CASSTGQANQPQHF,TGTGCCAGCAGTACGGGACAGGCCAATCAGCCCCAGCATTTT
.,TRBV9,TRBJ1-2,CASSVQGYGYTF,TGTGCCAGCAGCGTCCAGGGCTATGGCTACACCTTC
.,TRBV2,TRBJ1-1,CASSGTAKAEAFF,TGTGCCAGCAGTGGGACAGCAAAAGCTGAAGCTTTCTTT
TRBD1,TRBV2,TRBJ1-1,CASRGQGDGTEAFF,TGTGCCAGCAGGGGACAGGGGGATGGCACTGAAGCTTTCTTT
TRBD2,TRBV30,TRBJ2-2,CAWSGLAGWAGELFF,TGTGCCTGGAGTGGACTAGCGGGGTGGGCCGGGGAGCTGTTTTTT
.,TRBV13,TRBJ2-7,CASSLYFEQYF,TGTGCCAGCAGCCTTTACTTCGAGCAGTACTTC
.,TRBV6-1,TRBJ1-1,CASSETGNTEAFF,TGTGCCAGCAGTGAGACAGGGAACACTGAAGCTTTCTTT
TRBD1,TRBV7-8,TRBJ1-1,CASSLQGASEAFF,TGTGCCAGCAGCTTACAGGGGGCATCTGAAGCTTTCTTT
.,TRBV18,TRBJ1-2,CASSPGEKSGYTF,TGTGCCAGCTCACCAGGGGAGAAGAGTGGCTACACCTTC
TRBD1,TRBV25-1,TRBJ2-2,CASSGTGPGELFF,TGTGCCAGCAGTGGGACAGGCCCCGGGGAGCTGTTTTTT